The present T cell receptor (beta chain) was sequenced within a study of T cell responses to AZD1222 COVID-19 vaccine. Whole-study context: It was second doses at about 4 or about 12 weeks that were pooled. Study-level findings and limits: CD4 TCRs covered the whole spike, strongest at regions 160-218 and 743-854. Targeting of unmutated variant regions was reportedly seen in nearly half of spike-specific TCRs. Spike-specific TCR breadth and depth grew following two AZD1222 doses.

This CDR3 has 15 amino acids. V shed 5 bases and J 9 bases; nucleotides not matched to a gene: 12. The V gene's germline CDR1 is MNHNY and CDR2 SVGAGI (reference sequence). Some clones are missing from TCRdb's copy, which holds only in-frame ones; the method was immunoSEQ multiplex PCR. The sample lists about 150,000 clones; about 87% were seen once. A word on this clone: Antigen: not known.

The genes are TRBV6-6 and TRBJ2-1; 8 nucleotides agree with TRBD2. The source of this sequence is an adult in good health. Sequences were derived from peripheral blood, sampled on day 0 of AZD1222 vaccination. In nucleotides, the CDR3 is TGTGCCAGCAGTCGTAACTCGGGGGGGCGTAGTGAGCAGTTCTTC. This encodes CASSRNSGGRSEQFF.